The clone carrying this TCR beta chain was counted a few times. This specimen belongs to a study of blood T cells in healthy people across ages. Trimming shortened V by 4 bases and J by 3 bases, and 7 bases separated the two germline ends. The CDR3 is made up of 12 amino acids. Germline V CDR1 and CDR2: SQVTM, ANQGSEA. With a J-beta primer mix and a sample-barcoded 5' primer, a second PCR ran 7 to 11 cycles. TCRdb reprocessed the 5' RACE reads with MiXCR, giving one entry per CDR3 protein. Seen here are some 900,000 distinct CDR3 sequences, around 48% observed once, and the top ten hold 13%. Sequenced: blood. The rearrangement links TRBV29-1 to TRBJ2-1, with D perhaps matching TRBD1 (6 bases). This receptor was obtained from a man aged 25 to 40 in good health. The CDR3 is CSVGTDYNEQFF. CDR3 sequence (DNA): TGCAGCGTTGGGACAGACTACAATGAGCAGTTCTTC.